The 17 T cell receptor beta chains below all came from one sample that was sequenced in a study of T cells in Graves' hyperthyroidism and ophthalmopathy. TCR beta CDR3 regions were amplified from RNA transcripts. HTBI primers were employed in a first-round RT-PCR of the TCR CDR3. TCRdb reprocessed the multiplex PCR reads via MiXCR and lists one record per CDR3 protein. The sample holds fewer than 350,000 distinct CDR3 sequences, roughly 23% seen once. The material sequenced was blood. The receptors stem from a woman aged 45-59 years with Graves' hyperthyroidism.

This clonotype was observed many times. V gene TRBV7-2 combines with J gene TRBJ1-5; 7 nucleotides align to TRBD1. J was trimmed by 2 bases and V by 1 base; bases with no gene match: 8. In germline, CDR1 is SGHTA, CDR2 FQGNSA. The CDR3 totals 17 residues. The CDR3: CASSLEGFRGGNQPQHF. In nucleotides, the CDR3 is TGTGCCAGCAGCTTAGAAGGGTTCAGGGGGGGCAATCAGCCCCAGCATTTT.

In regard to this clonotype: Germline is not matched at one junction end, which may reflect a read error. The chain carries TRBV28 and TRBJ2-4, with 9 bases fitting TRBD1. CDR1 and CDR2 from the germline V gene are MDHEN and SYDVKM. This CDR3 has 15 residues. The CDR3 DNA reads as TGTGCCAACAGTCGCACCGGGACAGGGAAAGACATTCAGTACTTC. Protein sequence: CANSRTGTGKDIQYF.

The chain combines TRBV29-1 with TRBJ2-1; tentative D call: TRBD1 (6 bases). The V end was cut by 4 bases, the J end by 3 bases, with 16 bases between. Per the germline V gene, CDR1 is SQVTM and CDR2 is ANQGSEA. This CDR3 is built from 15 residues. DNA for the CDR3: TGCAGCGTTGGGGTGACAGGAGGTTTCTACAATGAGCAGTTCTTC. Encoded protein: CSVGVTGGFYNEQFF.

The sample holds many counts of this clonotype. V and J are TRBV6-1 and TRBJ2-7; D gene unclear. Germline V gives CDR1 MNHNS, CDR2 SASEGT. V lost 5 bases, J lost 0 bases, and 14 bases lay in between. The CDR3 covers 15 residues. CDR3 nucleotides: TGTGCCAGCAGTCCACTATACGGTAGCTCCTACGAGCAGTACTTC. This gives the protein CASSPLYGSSYEQYF.

The CDR3 region has the DNA TGTGCCAGCAGATCGACAGGGGGCGTCTCTGGAAACACCATATATTTT. This codes for CASRSTGGVSGNTIYF. V is TRBV6-2 or TRBV6-3 and J is TRBJ1-3, with 10 bases identical to TRBD1. This CDR3 comprises 16 residues. From germline, CDR1 is MNHEY and CDR2 SVGEGT. Trimming cost V 6 bases and J 0 bases; bases outside gene matches: 5.

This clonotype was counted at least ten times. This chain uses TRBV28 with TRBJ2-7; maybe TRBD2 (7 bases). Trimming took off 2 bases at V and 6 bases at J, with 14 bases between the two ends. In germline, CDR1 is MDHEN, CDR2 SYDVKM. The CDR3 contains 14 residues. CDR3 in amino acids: CASSLMSGGREQYF. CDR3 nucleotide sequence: TGTGCCAGCAGTTTAATGTCCGGGGGGCGCGAGCAGTACTTC.

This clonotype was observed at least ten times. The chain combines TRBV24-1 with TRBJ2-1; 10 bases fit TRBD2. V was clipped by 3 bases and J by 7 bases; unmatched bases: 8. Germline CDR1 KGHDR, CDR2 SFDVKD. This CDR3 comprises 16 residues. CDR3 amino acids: CATSDTLAGGSNEQFF. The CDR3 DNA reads TGTGCCACCAGTGATACATTAGCGGGAGGCAGTAATGAGCAGTTCTTC.

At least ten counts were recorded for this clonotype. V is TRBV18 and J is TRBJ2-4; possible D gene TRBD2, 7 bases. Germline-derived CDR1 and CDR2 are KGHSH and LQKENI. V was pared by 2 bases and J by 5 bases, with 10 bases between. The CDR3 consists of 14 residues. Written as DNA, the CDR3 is TGTGCCAGCTCACCAAGGGGGGGAGAAAACATTCAGTACTTC. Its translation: CASSPRGGENIQYF.

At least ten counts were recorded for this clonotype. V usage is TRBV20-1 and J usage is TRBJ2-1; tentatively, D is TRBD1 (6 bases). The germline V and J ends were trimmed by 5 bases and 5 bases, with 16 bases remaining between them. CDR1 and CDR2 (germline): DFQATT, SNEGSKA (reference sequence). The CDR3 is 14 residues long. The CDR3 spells CSAPRDTRHNEQFF. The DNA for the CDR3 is TGCAGTGCTCCCCGGGACACCCGTCACAATGAGCAGTTCTTC.

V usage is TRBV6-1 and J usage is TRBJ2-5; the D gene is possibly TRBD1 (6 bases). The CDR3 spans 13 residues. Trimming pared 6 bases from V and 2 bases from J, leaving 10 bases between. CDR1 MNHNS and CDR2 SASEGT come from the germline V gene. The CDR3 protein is CASRRTEQETQYF. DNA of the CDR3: TGTGCCAGCAGAAGGACAGAACAAGAGACCCAGTACTTC.

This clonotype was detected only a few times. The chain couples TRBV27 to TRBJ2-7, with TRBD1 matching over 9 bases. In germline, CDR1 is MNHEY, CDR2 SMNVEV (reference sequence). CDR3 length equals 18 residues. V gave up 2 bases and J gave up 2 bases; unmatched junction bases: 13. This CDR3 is CASSLKGQGFSLPYEQYF. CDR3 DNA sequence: TGTGCCAGCAGTTTAAAGGGACAGGGATTCTCTCTACCCTACGAGCAGTACTTC.

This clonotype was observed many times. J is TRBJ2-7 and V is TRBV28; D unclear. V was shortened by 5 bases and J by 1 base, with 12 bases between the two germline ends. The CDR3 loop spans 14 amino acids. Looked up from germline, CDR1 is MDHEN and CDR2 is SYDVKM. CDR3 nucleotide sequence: TGTGCCAGCAGTGGCGGTCCCCCTTCCTACGAGCAGTACTTC. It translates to CASSGGPPSYEQYF.

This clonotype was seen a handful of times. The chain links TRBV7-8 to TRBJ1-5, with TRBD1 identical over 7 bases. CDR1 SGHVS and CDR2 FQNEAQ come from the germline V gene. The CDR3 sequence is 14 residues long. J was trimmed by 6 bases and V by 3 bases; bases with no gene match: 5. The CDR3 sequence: CASSFEQGFQPQHF. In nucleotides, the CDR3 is TGTGCCAGCAGCTTTGAACAGGGGTTTCAGCCCCAGCATTTT.

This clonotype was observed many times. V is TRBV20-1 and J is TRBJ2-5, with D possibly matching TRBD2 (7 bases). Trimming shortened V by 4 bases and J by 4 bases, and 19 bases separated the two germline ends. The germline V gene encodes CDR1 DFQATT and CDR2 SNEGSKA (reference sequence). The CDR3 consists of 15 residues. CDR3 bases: TGCAGTGCTACGAGACTAGGGGGGGGTACAGAGACCCAGTACTTC. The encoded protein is CSATRLGGGTETQYF.

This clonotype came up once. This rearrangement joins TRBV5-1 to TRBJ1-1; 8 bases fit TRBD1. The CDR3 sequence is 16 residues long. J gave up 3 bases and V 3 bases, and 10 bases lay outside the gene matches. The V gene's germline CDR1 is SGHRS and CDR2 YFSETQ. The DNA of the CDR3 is TGCGCCAGCAGCTGGGGGGGAACAGGGGGGGACACTGAAGCTTTCTTT. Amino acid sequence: CASSWGGTGGDTEAFF.

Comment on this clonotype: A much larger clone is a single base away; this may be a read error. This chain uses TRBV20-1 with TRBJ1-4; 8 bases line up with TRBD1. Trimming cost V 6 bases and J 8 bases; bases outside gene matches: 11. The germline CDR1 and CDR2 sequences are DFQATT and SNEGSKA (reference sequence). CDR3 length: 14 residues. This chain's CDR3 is CSANSRGRGEKLFF. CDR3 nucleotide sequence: TGCAGTGCGAACAGCAGGGGGCGCGGGGAAAAACTGTTTTTT.

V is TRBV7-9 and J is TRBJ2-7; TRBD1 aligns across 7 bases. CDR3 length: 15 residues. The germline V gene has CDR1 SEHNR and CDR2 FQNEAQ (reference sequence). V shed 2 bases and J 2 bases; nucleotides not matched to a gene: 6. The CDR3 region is CASSLMGQPTYEQYF. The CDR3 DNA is TGTGCCAGCAGCTTAATGGGACAGCCTACCTACGAGCAGTACTTC.